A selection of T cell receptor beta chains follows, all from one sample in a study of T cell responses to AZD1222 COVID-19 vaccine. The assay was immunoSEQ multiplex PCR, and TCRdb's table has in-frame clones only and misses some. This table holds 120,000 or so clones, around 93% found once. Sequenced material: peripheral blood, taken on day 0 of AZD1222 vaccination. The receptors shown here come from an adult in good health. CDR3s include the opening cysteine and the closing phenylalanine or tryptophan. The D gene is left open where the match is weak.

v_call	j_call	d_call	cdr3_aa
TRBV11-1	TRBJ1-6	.	CASSFRRGIGNSPLHF
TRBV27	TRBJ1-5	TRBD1	CASSPRTGDQPQHF
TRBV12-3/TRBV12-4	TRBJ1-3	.	CASSLSANTIYF
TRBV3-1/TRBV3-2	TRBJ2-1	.	CASSQGLATYNEQFF
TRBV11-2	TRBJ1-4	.	CASSRSGGNEKLFF
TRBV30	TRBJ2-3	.	CARSGGYTQYF
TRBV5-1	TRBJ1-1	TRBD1	CASSRSTGVNTEAFF
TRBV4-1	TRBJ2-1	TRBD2	CASSQDVLREGPSYGEQFF
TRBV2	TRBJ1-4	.	CASRGQGREKLFF
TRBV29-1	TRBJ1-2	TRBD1	CSVPIQGALGYTF
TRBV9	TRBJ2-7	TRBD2	CASSEGVAGGYEQYF
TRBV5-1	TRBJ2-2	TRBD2	CASSSSSGGYTGELFF
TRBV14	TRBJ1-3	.	CASSQDPRTENSGNTIYF
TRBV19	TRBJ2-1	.	CASSITRSSSYNEQFF
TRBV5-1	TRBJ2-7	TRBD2	CASSSSVTLAGVPYEQYF
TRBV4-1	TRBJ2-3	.	CASSQRSLDSSQYF
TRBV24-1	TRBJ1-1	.	CATSAHRVGDTEAFF
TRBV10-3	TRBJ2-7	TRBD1	CAINPGQGSYEQYF
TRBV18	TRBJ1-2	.	CASSPRTGTNGYTF
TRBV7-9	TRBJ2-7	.	CASSLALGGSDEQYF
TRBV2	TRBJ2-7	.	CASTRTPAAYEQYF
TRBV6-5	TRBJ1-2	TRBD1	CASRSDRVRGYTF
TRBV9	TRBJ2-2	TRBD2	CASSASGLAAGELFF
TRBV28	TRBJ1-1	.	CASSLGGKMDTEAFF
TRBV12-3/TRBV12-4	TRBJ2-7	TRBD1	CASSRGTGGQQYF
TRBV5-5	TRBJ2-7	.	CARRGGRGEIYEQYF
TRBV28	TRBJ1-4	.	CASSFPKEKLFF
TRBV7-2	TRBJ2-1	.	CASSLQIGSEQFF
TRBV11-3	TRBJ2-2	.	CASSSQAYTGELFF
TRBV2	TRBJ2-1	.	CASRRQVGVNEQFF
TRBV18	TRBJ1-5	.	CASSPGQGGNQPQHF
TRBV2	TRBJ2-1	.	CASSLQGHEQFF
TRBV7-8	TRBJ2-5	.	CASSMGHQETQYF
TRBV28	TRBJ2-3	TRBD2	CASSPQGLAGVLDTQYF
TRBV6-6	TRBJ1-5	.	CATPGETGNNQPQHF
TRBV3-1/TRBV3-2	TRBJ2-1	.	CASSRYDTTQFF
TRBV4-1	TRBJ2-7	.	CASSQSRGPYEQYF
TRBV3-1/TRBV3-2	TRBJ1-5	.	CASSQVLDANQPQHF
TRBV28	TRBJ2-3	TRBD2	CASSLIPQAGGDTQYF
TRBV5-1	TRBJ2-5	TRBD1	CASSLGTGGRETQYF
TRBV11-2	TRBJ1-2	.	CASSPYSDYTF
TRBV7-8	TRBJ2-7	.	CASRLFYEQYF
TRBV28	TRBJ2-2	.	CASSLPAEGLFF
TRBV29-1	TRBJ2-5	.	CSVDPTAEETQYF
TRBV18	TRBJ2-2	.	CASSTFNRGDTGELFF
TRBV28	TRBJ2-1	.	CASSLRENEQFF
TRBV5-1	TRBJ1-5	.	CASSLDGGGYQPQHF
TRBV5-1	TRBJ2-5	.	CASSLEQPQETQYF
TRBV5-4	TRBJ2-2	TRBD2	CASSLLAGGLTGELFF
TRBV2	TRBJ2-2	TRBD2	CASSPRAGEDTGELFF
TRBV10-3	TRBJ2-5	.	CAISDPTGPQETQYF